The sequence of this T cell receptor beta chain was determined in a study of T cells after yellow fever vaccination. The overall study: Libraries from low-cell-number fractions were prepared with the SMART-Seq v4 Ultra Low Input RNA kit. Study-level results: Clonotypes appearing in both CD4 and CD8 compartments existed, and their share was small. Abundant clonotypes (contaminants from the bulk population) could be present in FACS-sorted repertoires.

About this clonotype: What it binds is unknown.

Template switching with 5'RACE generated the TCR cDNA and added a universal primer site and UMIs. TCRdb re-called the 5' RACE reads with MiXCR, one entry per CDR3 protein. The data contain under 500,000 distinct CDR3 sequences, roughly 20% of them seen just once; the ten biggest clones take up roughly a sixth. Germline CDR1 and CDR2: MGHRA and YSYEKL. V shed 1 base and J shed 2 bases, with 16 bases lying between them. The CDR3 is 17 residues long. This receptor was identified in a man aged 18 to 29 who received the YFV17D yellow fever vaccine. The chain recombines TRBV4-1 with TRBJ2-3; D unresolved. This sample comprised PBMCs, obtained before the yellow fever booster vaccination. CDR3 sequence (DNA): TGCGCCAGCAGCCAAGTTATGTCCAAGAGAGTCACAGATACGCAGTATTTT. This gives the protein CASSQVMSKRVTDTQYF.